The sequence of this T cell receptor beta chain was determined in a study of identical twins' blood T cells. This clonotype occurred a few times. The CDR3 is made up of 13 amino acids. Germline values: CDR1 DFQATT, CDR2 SNEGSKA (reference sequence). V shed 3 bases and J shed 0 bases, with 8 bases lying between them. How the authors handled the data: Each donor had about 90,000 to nearly 500,000 clonotypes. MiXCR, run by TCRdb on the 5' RACE reads, gives a single entry per CDR3 protein. TCRdb's processing, not the authors' own work, is the source of the V and J calls. The sample includes hundreds of thousands of distinct CDR3 sequences, over 25% seen only once; the top ten take 6.1%.

Sequencing used PBMCs. The receptor was isolated from a woman between 18 and 49 years old in good health. The J gene is TRBJ2-5, the V gene TRBV20-1; D gene ambiguous. As DNA, the CDR3 is TGCAGTGCTAGTTGGCAGAACCAAGAGACCCAGTACTTC. Amino acids: CSASWQNQETQYF.